The 7 T cell receptor beta chains below all came from one sample that was sequenced in a study of T cells after yellow fever vaccination. In TCRdb, the 5' RACE reads were re-called with MiXCR into one record per CDR3 protein. This repertoire shows 450,000 to 600,000 distinct CDR3 sequences, about 14% found once; its top ten account for over 12%. This material consisted of PBMCs, taken on the day of the yellow fever booster vaccination. Receptors were obtained from a man aged 25-40 years who received the YFV17D yellow fever vaccine.

The sample holds many counts of this clonotype. The chain recombines TRBV5-5 with TRBJ1-2; D not resolved. The CDR3 runs 12 residues. Between the trimmed V and J ends, which lost 4 bases and 3 bases, there was a span of 7 bases. CDR1 SGHKS and CDR2 YYEKEE come from the germline V gene (reference sequence). The CDR3 loop is CASSRADYGYTF. The CDR3 bases are TGTGCCAGCAGCCGCGCGGACTATGGCTACACCTTC. Drawing the rest from reference TRBV5-5 and TRBJ1-2, the complete variable domain is DAGVTQSPTHLIKTRGQQVTLRCSPISGHKSVSWYQQVLGQGPQFIFQYYEKEERGRGNFPDRFSARQFPNYSSELNVNALLLGDSALYLCASSRADYGYTFGSGTRLTVV.

The gene calls are TRBV27 and TRBJ2-5, with a tentative D call TRBD2 (6 bases). The V gene's germline CDR1 is MNHEY and CDR2 SMNVEV (reference sequence). Trimming left V 4 bases short and J 4 bases short, with 22 bases between. This CDR3 has 17 amino acids. This CDR3 reads CASSSHYTGGKGETQYF. In nucleotides, the CDR3 is TGTGCCAGCAGTTCCCATTATACCGGGGGAAAGGGAGAGACCCAGTACTTC.

This sequence joins TRBV5-5 and TRBJ2-1, with D uncertain. The CDR3 totals 15 residues. Trimming shortened V by 2 bases and J by 6 bases, and 15 bases separated the two germline ends. From germline, CDR1 is SGHKS and CDR2 YYEKEE (reference sequence). CDR3 in amino acids: CASSFRQLDINEQFF. CDR3 sequence (DNA): TGTGCCAGCAGCTTTCGGCAGCTAGACATCAATGAGCAGTTCTTC.

This clonotype occurred a few times. The chain is built from TRBV5-6 and TRBJ2-7; 8 nucleotides match TRBD2. The germline gives CDR1 SGHDT, CDR2 YYEEEE. J gave up 6 bases and V 1 base, and 9 bases lay outside the gene matches. The CDR3 totals 15 residues. This chain's CDR3 is CASSLPTSGTSEQYF. The CDR3 nucleotides are TGTGCCAGCAGCTTGCCCACATCCGGGACTAGCGAGCAGTACTTC.

This clonotype was seen only a few times. This chain uses TRBV28 with TRBJ2-7, with 11 bases aligning to TRBD1. J gave up 5 bases and V 8 bases, and 5 bases lay outside the gene matches. Germline CDR1 reads MDHEN; CDR2 reads SYDVKM. This CDR3 region has 13 residues. This chain's CDR3 is CASRTGGVDEQYF. The CDR3 nucleotides are TGTGCCAGCCGGACAGGGGGCGTCGACGAGCAGTACTTC.

The chain employs TRBV27 and TRBJ2-1; D might be TRBD1 or TRBD2, each matching 5 bases. Germline-derived CDR1 and CDR2 are MNHEY and SMNVEV (reference sequence). Trimming took off 3 bases at V and 5 bases at J, with 14 bases between the two ends. This CDR3 contains 15 residues. CDR3 protein: CASSFARRGDNEQFF. CDR3 DNA: TGTGCCAGCAGTTTTGCCCGACGGGGCGACAATGAGCAGTTCTTC.

The chain has TRBV5-4 and TRBJ1-4; tentative D call: TRBD1 (5 bases). Per germline, CDR1 SGHNT and CDR2 YYREEE (reference sequence). The CDR3 has 15 residues. The germline V and J ends were trimmed by 0 bases and 7 bases, with 13 bases remaining between them. This CDR3 reads CASSLDRSGGEKLFF. CDR3 bases: TGTGCCAGCAGCTTGGACAGGTCGGGTGGTGAAAAACTGTTTTTT.